The 26 T cell receptor beta chains reported below all come from one sample, sequenced in a study of cytotoxic CD8 clonotypes in ibrutinib-treated CLL. Produced via immunoSEQ multiplex PCR; TCRdb's table is partial and in-frame only. Of approximately 330,000 clones detected, around four fifths appear once; the ten largest clones hold about 6.3%. This sample comprised PBMCs, obtained before ibrutinib treatment. The receptors stem from a human donor with chronic lymphocytic leukemia.

The J gene is TRBJ2-5, the V gene TRBV6-6, with a tentative D call TRBD1 (6 bases). Germline lookup yields CDR1 MNHNY and CDR2 SVGAGI (reference sequence). The CDR3 totals 13 residues. Trimming cost V 4 bases and J 9 bases, with 15 bases left between them. The CDR3 DNA follows: TGTGCCAGCAGTTCACAGGGAATTTGGCCCCAGTACTTC. Translation gives CASSSQGIWPQYF.

This clone has just one count. The rearrangement joins TRBV27 to TRBJ1-2, with 9 bases matching TRBD1. Germline V CDR1 and CDR2: MNHEY, SMNVEV (reference sequence). The CDR3 has 15 amino acids. J lost 3 bases, V lost 3 bases, and 5 bases had no gene match. Here the CDR3 DNA reads TGTGCCAGCAGTTTTCGAGGGGACAGGGACTATGGCTACACCTTC. This codes for CASSFRGDRDYGYTF.

This chain uses TRBV7-6 with TRBJ2-5; the D gene is possibly TRBD2 (6 bases). This CDR3 region has 13 residues. Trimming removed 2 bases at V and 6 bases at J, with 10 bases between. The V gene's germline CDR1 is SGHVS and CDR2 FNYEAQ. The CDR3 loop is CASSLYREKTQYF. In nucleotides, the CDR3 is TGTGCCAGCAGCTTATACCGGGAGAAGACCCAGTACTTC.

The chain uses TRBV30 and TRBJ1-2, with unresolved D. The CDR3 length is 13 residues. Germline-derived CDR1 and CDR2 are GTSNPN and SVGIG (reference sequence). The V gene lost 4 bases and the J gene lost 4 bases, with 13 bases spanning the gap. The CDR3 reads CAWTHGRVYGYTF. Here the CDR3 DNA reads TGTGCCTGGACCCATGGAAGGGTCTATGGCTACACCTTC.

The chain is built from TRBV7-8 and TRBJ1-2; no clear D gene. V lost 2 bases, J lost 0 bases, and 22 bases lay in between. The CDR3 contains 19 residues. The V gene's germline CDR1 is SGHVS and CDR2 FQNEAQ. The CDR3 DNA follows: TGTGCCAGCAGCTTATTCCCTCTTTGGGAGACCGCGACTAACTATGGCTACACCTTC. This codes for CASSLFPLWETATNYGYTF.

The genes are TRBV27 and TRBJ2-5; D gene unclear. The germline V gene has CDR1 MNHEY and CDR2 SMNVEV (reference sequence). V was shortened by 6 bases and J by 5 bases, with 7 bases between the two germline ends. This CDR3 region has 11 residues. The CDR3 DNA is TGTGCCAGCAGGCCCGAGGAGACCCAGTACTTC. This translates into CASRPEETQYF.

A few counts support this clone. The rearrangement joins TRBV2 to TRBJ1-2; D is ambiguous. Germline-derived CDR1 and CDR2 are SNHLY and FYNNEI. Trimming took off 3 bases at V and 4 bases at J, with 3 bases between the two ends. The CDR3 extends over 11 amino acids. CDR3 nucleotides: TGTGCCAGCAGTGATGGCTATGGCTACACCTTC. This codes for CASSDGYGYTF.

The chain joins TRBV30 to TRBJ2-7; 8 nucleotides align to TRBD1. Germline CDR1 GTSNPN, CDR2 SVGIG (reference sequence). The CDR3 loop spans 11 amino acids. J lost 6 bases, V lost 5 bases, and 3 bases had no gene match. CDR3 loop: CAWGDRGEQYF. The CDR3 region has the DNA TGTGCCTGGGGCGACAGGGGCGAGCAGTACTTC.

As for this clone: This same CDR3 is encoded by further DNA sequences in the sample. The genes are TRBV9 and TRBJ1-2; D is possibly TRBD1 (5 bases). Looked up from germline, CDR1 is SGDLS and CDR2 is YYNGEE. Trimming left V 2 bases short and J 0 bases short, with 8 bases between. This CDR3 has 14 amino acids. The CDR3 here is CASSVGGTNYGYTF. Written as DNA, the CDR3 is TGTGCCAGCAGCGTCGGGGGTACTAACTATGGCTACACCTTC.

The gene calls are TRBV4-1 and TRBJ2-5; TRBD1 is a possible D gene (5 bases). The germline V and J ends were trimmed by 1 base and 2 bases, with 8 bases remaining between them. The germline V gene has CDR1 MGHRA and CDR2 YSYEKL. The CDR3 extends over 14 amino acids. The DNA of the CDR3 is TGCGCCAGCAGCCAAGCGCAGGGACAAGAGACCCAGTACTTC. Protein: CASSQAQGQETQYF.

The chain has TRBV7-9 and TRBJ1-1, with unresolved D. The V gene's germline CDR1 is SEHNR and CDR2 FQNEAQ (reference sequence). This CDR3 has 16 residues. The V gene lost 1 base and the J gene lost 2 bases, with 14 bases spanning the gap. The CDR3 nucleotides are TGTGCCAGCAGCTTAGTCCCGATTTCGTTAAACACTGAAGCTTTCTTT. Its protein product is CASSLVPISLNTEAFF.

This clone was detected once. This sequence joins TRBV30 and TRBJ1-4, with a possible D match to TRBD1 (6 bases). The germline V and J ends were trimmed by 4 bases and 2 bases, with 14 bases remaining between them. Per the germline V gene, CDR1 is GTSNPN and CDR2 is SVGIG (reference sequence). The CDR3 has 15 amino acids. In nucleotides, the CDR3 is TGTGCCTGGACCCGGGGGGCAGGGACTAATGAAAAACTGTTTTTT. This sequence encodes CAWTRGAGTNEKLFF.

The chain couples TRBV10-2 to TRBJ2-7; TRBD2 matches 11 bases. CDR3 length equals 14 residues. Per the germline V gene, CDR1 is WSHSY and CDR2 is SAAADI. V was clipped by 8 bases and J by 0 bases; unmatched bases: 3. CDR3 sequence (DNA): TGCGCCAGCCGACTAGCGGGACACTCCTACGAGCAGTACTTC. Its translation: CASRLAGHSYEQYF.

J is TRBJ1-2 and V is TRBV10-3; no reliable D call. This CDR3 contains 14 residues. From germline, CDR1 is ENHRY and CDR2 SYGVKD. Deletions cut 0 bases from V and 7 bases from J, with 12 bases between. CDR3 DNA sequence: TGTGCCATCAGTGAGTCTTGGGGTTCGAGTGGCTACACCTTC. Translating gives CAISESWGSSGYTF.

J is TRBJ1-4 and V is TRBV30; D unclear. V was trimmed by 0 bases and J by 3 bases, leaving 5 bases between them. CDR3 length: 13 amino acids. CDR1 and CDR2 from the germline V gene are GTSNPN and SVGIG (reference sequence). CDR3 in amino acids: CAWSVNANEKLFF. CDR3 nucleotides: TGTGCCTGGAGTGTAAATGCTAATGAAAAACTGTTTTTT.

This chain connects TRBV2 to TRBJ2-5; maybe TRBD1 (6 bases). The germline CDR1 and CDR2 sequences are SNHLY and FYNNEI. CDR3 length: 14 residues. Trimming pared 7 bases from V and 0 bases from J, leaving 12 bases between. DNA of the CDR3: TGTGCCAGCAACCTTGGGACATACCAAGAGACCCAGTACTTC. As protein: CASNLGTYQETQYF.

This clone has just a few counts. The V call is TRBV27, the J call TRBJ1-1; D is possibly TRBD1 (6 bases). The CDR3 contains 15 residues. Trimming removed 5 bases at V and 1 base at J, with 14 bases between. The germline V gene encodes CDR1 MNHEY and CDR2 SMNVEV (reference sequence). The CDR3 DNA reads TGTGCCAGCAGTCCCATTCTGGGACAGAACACTGAAGCTTTCTTT. Residues: CASSPILGQNTEAFF.

Points on this clone: In the same sample, other DNA sequences code for this CDR3. The chain couples TRBV5-1 to TRBJ2-1; TRBD2 might be the D (5 bases). V lost 0 bases to trimming and J lost 3 bases, with 7 bases between them. CDR1 SGHRS and CDR2 YFSETQ come from the germline V gene. This CDR3 is 14 amino acids long. CDR3 in DNA: TGCGCCAGCAGCTTGGATGGGAGCTACAATGAGCAGTTCTTC. Encoded protein: CASSLDGSYNEQFF.

CDR3 sequence (DNA): TGCAGCGTTGAAGATGGATACAGTCCGACCTACGAGCAGTACTTC. It specifies CSVEDGYSPTYEQYF. The chain links TRBV29-1 to TRBJ2-7, with D unclear. The CDR3 extends over 15 amino acids. V was cut by 0 bases and J by 2 bases, with 14 bases left in between. The V gene's germline CDR1 is SQVTM and CDR2 ANQGSEA.

The V gene is TRBV29-1, the J gene TRBJ2-1; 10 bases map to TRBD1. V shed 7 bases and J 4 bases; nucleotides not matched to a gene: 7. Per germline, CDR1 SQVTM and CDR2 ANQGSEA. This CDR3 contains 14 residues. The DNA of the CDR3 is TGCAGCGCGCAACGGGACAGGGGATACAATGAGCAGTTCTTC. It is translated as CSAQRDRGYNEQFF.

V is TRBV2 and J is TRBJ2-1, with D perhaps assigned TRBD1 or TRBD2 (5 bases each). V lost 6 bases, J lost 3 bases, and 9 bases lay in between. The CDR3 length is 13 residues. CDR1 is SNHLY and CDR2 is FYNNEI in the germline V gene. The DNA for the CDR3 is TGTGCCAGCAGGGGGGAGATCTACAATGAGCAGTTCTTC. Translating gives CASRGEIYNEQFF.

This clone is a singleton in its sample. CDR3 protein: CASSYQEEQYF. As DNA, the CDR3 is TGCGCCAGCAGCTATCAGGAGGAGCAGTACTTC. V gene TRBV5-1 combines with J gene TRBJ2-7; D gene uncertain. Trimming took off 3 bases at V and 7 bases at J, with 8 bases between the two ends. There are 11 residues in the CDR3. The germline V gene has CDR1 SGHRS and CDR2 YFSETQ.

This clone occurred once. The chain is built from TRBV19 and TRBJ1-5; 7 bases fit TRBD1. The V segment lost 4 bases and the J segment 3 bases; nucleotides outside the gene matches: 6. Germline lookup yields CDR1 LNHDA and CDR2 SQIVND (reference sequence). This CDR3 spans 15 amino acids. CDR3: CASSTGQVTNQPQHF. For the CDR3, the DNA is TGTGCCAGTAGTACCGGACAGGTCACCAATCAGCCCCAGCATTTT.

This clone came up a few times. The rearrangement uses TRBV11-2 and TRBJ2-7; 7 bases fit TRBD2. V dropped 4 bases and J dropped 3; count of bases not matched to a gene: 6. The germline V gene encodes CDR1 SGHAT and CDR2 FQNNGV. This CDR3 region has 14 residues. The CDR3 loop reads CASSWAGELYEQYF. The CDR3 coding sequence is TGTGCCAGCAGCTGGGCGGGAGAGCTCTACGAGCAGTACTTC.

The chain uses TRBV19 and TRBJ2-3; D is uncertain. Trimming left V 5 bases short and J 2 bases short, with 20 bases between. The CDR3 contains 17 residues. Germline CDR1 LNHDA, CDR2 SQIVND (reference sequence). The CDR3 DNA follows: TGTGCCAGTAGTTCGTATGGGTGGAGAGTCCACACAGATACGCAGTATTTT. This sequence encodes CASSSYGWRVHTDTQYF. Full variable domain (outside the CDR3, taken from reference TRBV19 and TRBJ2-3): DGGITQSPKYLFRKEGQNVTLSCEQNLNHDAMYWYRQDPGQGLRLIYYSQIVNDFQKGDIAEGYSVSREKKESFPLTVTSAQKNPTAFYLCASSSYGWRVHTDTQYFGPGTRLTVL.

The CDR3 nucleotides are TGTGCCAGCAGTGAATATAAGGGGAAAGGGGTAGAGACCCAGTACTTC. Amino acid sequence: CASSEYKGKGVETQYF. This chain links TRBV25-1 with TRBJ2-5, with D perhaps matching TRBD1 (5 bases). Trimming left V 0 bases short and J 4 bases short, with 15 bases between. Germline CDR1 reads MGHDK; CDR2 reads SYGVNS. This CDR3 is built from 16 residues.